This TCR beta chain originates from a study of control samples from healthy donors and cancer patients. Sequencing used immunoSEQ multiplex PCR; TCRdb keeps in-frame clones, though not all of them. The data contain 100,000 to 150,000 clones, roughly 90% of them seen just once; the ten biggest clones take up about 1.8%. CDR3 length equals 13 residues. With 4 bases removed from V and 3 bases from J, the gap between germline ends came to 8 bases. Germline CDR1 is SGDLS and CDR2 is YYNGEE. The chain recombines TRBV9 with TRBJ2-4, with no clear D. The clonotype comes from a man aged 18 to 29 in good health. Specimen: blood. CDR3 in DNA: TGTGCCAGCAGCTCCGGAGACAAAAACATTCAGTACTTC. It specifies CASSSGDKNIQYF.